Included here is one T cell receptor (beta chain) sequence, with context. Profiled with immunoSEQ multiplex PCR; TCRdb holds only in-frame clones, not every one. Of 200,000 to 250,000 clones listed, around 81% are singletons. These data belong to a study of blood T cell repertoires in COVID-19. Germline lookup yields CDR1 LGHDT and CDR2 YNNKEL (reference sequence). The CDR3 consists of 14 residues. V shed 4 bases and J 6 bases; nucleotides not matched to a gene: 4. The clonotype comes from a woman aged 70-85 years with acute or convalescent COVID-19. This chain uses TRBV3-1 (or the pseudogene TRBV3-2) with TRBJ2-1; 9 nucleotides match TRBD2. The specimen was peripheral blood. Written as DNA, the CDR3 is TGTGCCAGCAGCCGACCGGGACTAGCCAATGAGCAGTTCTTC. Encoded protein: CASSRPGLANEQFF.